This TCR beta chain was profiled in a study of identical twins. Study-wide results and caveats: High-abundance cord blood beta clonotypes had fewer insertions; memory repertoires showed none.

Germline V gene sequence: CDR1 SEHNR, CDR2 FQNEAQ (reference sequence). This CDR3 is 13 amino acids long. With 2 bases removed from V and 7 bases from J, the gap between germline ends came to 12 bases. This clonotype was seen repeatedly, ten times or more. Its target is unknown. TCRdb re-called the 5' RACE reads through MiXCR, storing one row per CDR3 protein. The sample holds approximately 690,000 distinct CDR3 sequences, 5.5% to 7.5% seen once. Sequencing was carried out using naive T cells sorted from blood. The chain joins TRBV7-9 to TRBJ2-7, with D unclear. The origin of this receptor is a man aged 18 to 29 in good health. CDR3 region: CASSLRGSGEQYV. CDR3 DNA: TGTGCCAGCAGCTTACGTGGATCTGGGGAGCAGTACGTC.